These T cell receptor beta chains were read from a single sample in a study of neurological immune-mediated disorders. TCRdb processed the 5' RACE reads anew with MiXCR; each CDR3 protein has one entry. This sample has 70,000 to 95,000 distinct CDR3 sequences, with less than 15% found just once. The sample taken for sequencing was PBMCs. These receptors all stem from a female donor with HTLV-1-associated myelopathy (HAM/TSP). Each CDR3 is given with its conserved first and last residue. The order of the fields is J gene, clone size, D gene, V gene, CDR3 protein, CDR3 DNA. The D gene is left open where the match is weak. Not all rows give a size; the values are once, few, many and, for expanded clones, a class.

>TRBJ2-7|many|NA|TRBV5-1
CASSLVPTNEQYF
TGCGCCAGCAGCTTGGTCCCCACCAACGAGCAGTACTTC
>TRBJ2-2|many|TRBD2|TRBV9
CASSVGGGGPTGELFF
TGTGCCAGCAGCGTAGGGGGCGGGGGGCCCACCGGGGAGCTGTTTTTT
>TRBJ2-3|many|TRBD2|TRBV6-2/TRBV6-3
CASSYPSGGAGGDTQYF
TGTGCCAGCAGTTACCCTAGCGGGGGGGCCGGAGGAGATACGCAGTATTTT
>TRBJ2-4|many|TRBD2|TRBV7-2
CASSSSGTSGQYF
TGTGCCAGCAGCTCATCCGGGACTAGCGGGCAGTACTTC
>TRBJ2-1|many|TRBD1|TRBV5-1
CASKEGQGFFNEQFF
TGCGCCAGCAAGGAGGGACAGGGTTTTTTCAATGAGCAGTTCTTC
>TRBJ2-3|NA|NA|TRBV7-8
CASSLEEGAPQNF
TGTGCCAGCAGCTTAGAGGAGGGGGCTCCGCAGAATTTC
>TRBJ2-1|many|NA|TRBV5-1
CASSWTTPSSYNEQFF
TGCGCCAGCAGCTGGACTACCCCCAGCTCCTACAATGAGCAGTTCTTC
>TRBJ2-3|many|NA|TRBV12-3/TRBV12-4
CASNFWTDLDPDTQYF
TGTGCCAGCAATTTTTGGACAGATCTAGACCCAGATACGCAGTATTTT
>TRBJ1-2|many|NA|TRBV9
CASSKRTGGYTF
TGTGCCAGCAGCAAAAGGACGGGAGGCTACACCTTC
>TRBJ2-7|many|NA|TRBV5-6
CASSLGYEQYF
TGTGCCAGCAGCTTGGGGTACGAGCAGTACTTC
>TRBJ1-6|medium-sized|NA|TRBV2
CASSDPPQGMANSPLHF
TGTGCCAGCAGTGATCCCCCCCAGGGTATGGCGAATTCACCCCTCCACTTT
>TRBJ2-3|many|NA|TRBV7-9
CASSLESVGTDTQYF
TGTGCCAGCAGCTTAGAGTCCGTGGGCACAGATACGCAGTATTTT
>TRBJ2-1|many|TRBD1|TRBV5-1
CASSSQTGNNEQFF
TGCGCCAGCAGCTCCCAGACAGGGAACAATGAGCAGTTCTTC
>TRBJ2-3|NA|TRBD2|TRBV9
CASSDYAASGEDTQYF
TGTGCCAGCAGTGATTACGCGGCTAGCGGGGAAGATACGCAGTATTTT
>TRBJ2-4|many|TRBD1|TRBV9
CASSHGTGGTLAKNIQYF
TGTGCCAGCAGCCATGGGACAGGGGGCACTTTAGCCAAAAACATTCAGTACTTC
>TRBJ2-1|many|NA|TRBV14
CASSQDVSYNEQFF
TGTGCCAGCAGCCAAGATGTATCCTACAATGAGCAGTTCTTC
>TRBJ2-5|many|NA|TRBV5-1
CASSGDQETQYF
TGCGCCAGCAGCGGGGACCAAGAGACCCAGTACTTC
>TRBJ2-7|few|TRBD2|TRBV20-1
CSYGLAGSEQYF
TGCAGTTACGGACTAGCGGGGTCCGAGCAGTACTTC
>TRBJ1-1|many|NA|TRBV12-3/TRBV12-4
CASSFDRTDTEAFF
TGTGCCAGCAGTTTCGATCGCACCGACACTGAAGCTTTCTTT